This record covers a single T cell receptor beta chain. V lost 3 bases and J lost 5, with 10 bases in between. The CDR3 is made up of 13 amino acids. Germline values: CDR1 ENHRY, CDR2 SYGVKD. Sequencing was performed with immunoSEQ multiplex PCR; in TCRdb, only in-frame clones are kept and a portion is missing. The table lists millions of clones, over 85% of them singletons, with about 0.41% in the top ten. The record originates from a study of shared clonotypes between healthy human individuals. The sample consisted of naive CD4+ T cells from PBMCs. The subset denotes: CD45RA+ positively selected. The chain employs TRBV10-3 and TRBJ2-5; D is possibly TRBD1 (7 bases). This TCR was recovered from a man aged 18 to 35 in good health. Some clones in this sample may be carry-over from other donors' samples. The CDR3 sequence: CAISDGGQETQYF. The CDR3 DNA reads as TGTGCCATCAGTGACGGGGGACAGGAGACCCAGTACTTC.